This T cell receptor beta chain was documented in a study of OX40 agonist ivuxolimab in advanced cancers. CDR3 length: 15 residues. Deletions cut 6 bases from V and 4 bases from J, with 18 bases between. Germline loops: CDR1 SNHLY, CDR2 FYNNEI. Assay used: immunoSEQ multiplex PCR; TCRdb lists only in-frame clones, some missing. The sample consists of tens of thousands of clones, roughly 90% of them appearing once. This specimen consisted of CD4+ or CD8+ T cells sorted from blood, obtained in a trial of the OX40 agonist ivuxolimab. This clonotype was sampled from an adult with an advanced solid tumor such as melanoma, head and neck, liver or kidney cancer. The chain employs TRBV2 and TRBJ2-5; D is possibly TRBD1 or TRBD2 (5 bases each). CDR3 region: CASRQGARGRETQYF. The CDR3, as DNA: TGTGCCAGCAGGCAGGGTGCGAGGGGTAGAGAGACCCAGTACTTC.